Each of the 29 T cell receptor beta chains below was sequenced from the same sample in a study of T-cell reconstitution after alpha-beta-depleted transplantation in children. Unique molecular identifiers were incorporated into the prepared TCRbeta library. TCRdb reanalysed the PCR reads using MiXCR and keeps one entry per CDR3 protein. This sample has about 260,000 distinct CDR3 sequences, with less than 9% found just once. This sample comprised PBMCs, mostly from graft donor cells, obtained 180 days after TCRalphabeta/CD19-depleted stem cell transplant. The receptors stem from a male patient between 10 and 17 years old who had a stem cell transplant for acute lymphoblastic leukemia, so the T cells may come from the graft donor.

This clonotype was seen repeatedly, ten times or more. The V gene is TRBV10-3, the J gene TRBJ1-2, with 9 bases fitting TRBD1. J was trimmed by 4 bases and V by 6 bases; bases with no gene match: 3. The V gene's germline CDR1 is ENHRY and CDR2 SYGVKD. This CDR3 has 13 residues. CDR3 sequence (DNA): TGTGCCATCAGCCTGGGACAGGGCTATGGCTACACCTTC. It yields the protein CAISLGQGYGYTF.

The table lists this clonotype with many counts. The rearrangement uses TRBV28 and TRBJ2-2, with TRBD1 identical over 10 bases. Trimming cost V 11 bases and J 5 bases; bases outside gene matches: 8. This CDR3 spans 14 amino acids. The germline CDR1 and CDR2 sequences are MDHEN and SYDVKM. The CDR3 here is CAGARQGATGELFF. The CDR3 DNA is TGTGCCGGCGCTCGACAGGGGGCGACCGGGGAGCTGTTTTTT.

Of note for this clonotype: Being one base from a much bigger clone, this may be a read error. The chain uses TRBV1 and TRBJ2-1; the table names TRBD1, a call not compared with the DNA. TRBV1 is a pseudogene. This CDR3 has 18 amino acids. The CDR3 DNA sequence: TGTACCAGCAGTTCCTTTCCCCGTCGGGGGGCGCAGGGGGATGAGCAGTTCTTC. Amino acid sequence: CTSSSFPRRGAQGDEQFF.

This clonotype was recorded at least ten times. The rearrangement uses TRBV3-1 and TRBJ2-1; 13 positions match TRBD2. Germline V gene lookup returns CDR1 LGHDT and CDR2 YNNKEL (reference sequence). CDR3 size: 19 residues. J was trimmed by 0 bases and V by 3 bases; bases with no gene match: 8. The CDR3 bases are TGTGCCAGCAGCCATCAGAAACTAGCGGGGGGGTTCTCCTACAATGAGCAGTTCTTC. Translating it yields CASSHQKLAGGFSYNEQFF.

A note on this clonotype: A read error may be the cause here, since a much bigger clone is one base away. The chain recombines TRBV5-1 with TRBJ2-3, with D perhaps TRBD1 (5 bases). Trimming removed 6 bases from V and 4 bases from J, with 12 bases in between. The CDR3 contains 13 residues. Germline CDR1 SGHRS, CDR2 YFSETQ. The CDR3 DNA sequence: TGCGCCAGCACGGAGACAGTGCCAGATACGCAGTATTTT. Protein: CASTETVPDTQYF.

This clonotype was recorded at least ten times. The gene calls are TRBV27 and TRBJ2-7; TRBD1 aligns across 9 bases. CDR1 and CDR2 (germline): MNHEY, SMNVEV (reference sequence). V lost 6 bases and J lost 0; bases outside the gene matches: 15. This CDR3 contains 18 residues. The CDR3 DNA sequence: TGTGCCAGCAGGATAAGGGCTCCCGGGACAGGGTCCTCCTACGAGCAGTACTTC. Amino acids: CASRIRAPGTGSSYEQYF.

This clonotype was observed many times. CDR3 in DNA: TGTGCCAGCAGCTACCACTGGGACACCATATATTTT. Translated, it gives CASSYHWDTIYF. The chain employs TRBV5-5 and TRBJ1-3; D gene ambiguous. The V gene's germline CDR1 is SGHKS and CDR2 YYEKEE (reference sequence). Between the trimmed V and J ends, which lost 3 bases and 8 bases, there was a span of 9 bases. The CDR3 extends over 12 amino acids.

This clonotype was seen ten or more times. The J gene is TRBJ2-1, the V gene TRBV5-1; 13 bases are a match to TRBD2. CDR1 SGHRS and CDR2 YFSETQ come from the germline V gene. The CDR3 spans 17 residues. The J segment lost 7 bases and the V segment lost 4 bases, leaving 11 bases of the junction unmatched. The CDR3 is CASSPGAGTSGVNEQFF. In nucleotides, the CDR3 is TGCGCCAGCAGCCCCGGGGCCGGGACTAGCGGGGTGAATGAGCAGTTCTTC.

The genes are TRBV2 and TRBJ1-2, with TRBD1 matching over 7 bases. Germline CDR1 reads SNHLY; CDR2 reads FYNNEI. The CDR3 consists of 16 residues. Germline trimming cut 5 bases from V and 8 bases from J; bases unmatched to any gene: 17. CDR3 nucleotides: TGTGCCAGCAGTTCCGGGACAGAAGACCTATGGCGGGGCTACACCTTC. Translated: CASSSGTEDLWRGYTF.

This clonotype was recorded many times. For the CDR3, the DNA is TGTGCCAGCAGTTACCCCTACAGGGACACCGGGGAGCTGTTTTTT. Its translation: CASSYPYRDTGELFF. The chain couples TRBV6-2 or TRBV6-3 to TRBJ2-2; tentatively, D is TRBD1 (6 bases). Germline loops: CDR1 MNHEY, CDR2 SVGEGT. Trimming left V 2 bases short and J 3 bases short, with 10 bases between. The CDR3 totals 15 residues.

At least ten counts were recorded for this clonotype. V and J are TRBV6-2 or TRBV6-3 and TRBJ2-2, with D unclear. Germline CDR1 is MNHEY and CDR2 is SVGEGT. The CDR3 totals 11 residues. Trimming left V 2 bases short and J 6 bases short, with 1 base between. CDR3 nucleotide sequence: TGTGCCAGCAGTTACCCCGGGGAGCTGTTTTTT. Translating gives CASSYPGELFF.

This clonotype was found a few times. V gene TRBV20-1 combines with J gene TRBJ2-1; 9 bases match TRBD2. Germline V gene lookup returns CDR1 DFQATT and CDR2 SNEGSKA (reference sequence). V lost 4 bases, J lost 0 bases, and 4 bases stayed unmatched. The CDR3 extends over 15 amino acids. The CDR3 nucleotides read TGCAGTGCTAAAAGTAGCGGGAGCTCCTACAATGAGCAGTTCTTC. Its protein product is CSAKSSGSSYNEQFF.

This clonotype was observed many times. The V gene is TRBV12-3 or TRBV12-4, the J gene TRBJ2-5; 7 bases map to TRBD1. J lost 3 bases, V lost 5 bases, and 3 bases had no gene match. This CDR3 has 13 residues. The chain's CDR3 is CASSQTGEETQYF. The CDR3 DNA reads as TGTGCCAGCAGTCAAACAGGGGAAGAGACCCAGTACTTC.

This clonotype appeared many times. V gene TRBV28 combines with J gene TRBJ2-1, with 12 positions matching TRBD2. Germline values: CDR1 MDHEN, CDR2 SYDVKM. This CDR3 region has 17 residues. V lost 6 bases to trimming and J lost 2 bases; unmatched junction nucleotides: 8. The CDR3 DNA follows: TGTGCCAGCAGGCCTAAGACTAGCGGGAGCGCCTACAATGAGCAGTTCTTC. This translates into CASRPKTSGSAYNEQFF. Drawing the rest from reference TRBV28 and TRBJ2-1, the complete variable domain is DVKVTQSSRYLVKRTGEKVFLECVQDMDHENMFWYRQDPGLGLRLIYFSYDVKMKEKGDIPEGYSVSREKKERFSLILESASTNQTSMYLCASRPKTSGSAYNEQFFGPGTRLTVL.

This clonotype was seen repeatedly, ten times or more. The chain couples TRBV12-3 or TRBV12-4 to TRBJ1-5; D gene ambiguous. The CDR3 loop spans 14 amino acids. Trimming stripped 0 bases from V and 3 bases from J, with 6 bases between. Here the CDR3 reads CASSLATFNQPQHF. The CDR3 DNA sequence: TGTGCCAGCAGTTTAGCGACTTTCAATCAGCCCCAGCATTTT.

J is TRBJ2-4 and V is TRBV6-5; 9 bases map to TRBD1. Germline CDR1 is MNHEY and CDR2 is SVGAGI. The CDR3 loop spans 15 amino acids. Trimming at V came to 4 bases and at J to 1 base, leaving 2 bases not matched to a gene. The CDR3 loop is CASSSQGAAKNIQYF. The CDR3 bases are TGTGCCAGCAGTTCACAGGGGGCGGCCAAAAACATTCAGTACTTC.

There are many counts of this clonotype. The V call is TRBV4-1, the J call TRBJ1-1; no definite D call. V gave up 3 bases and J gave up 0 bases, with 11 bases separating them. This CDR3 spans 15 amino acids. CDR1 is MGHRA and CDR2 is YSYEKL in the germline V gene. The CDR3 sequence is CASSHLDGLNTEAFF. The DNA for the CDR3 is TGCGCCAGCAGCCACCTCGACGGACTGAACACTGAAGCTTTCTTT.

This clonotype came up many times. This chain links TRBV7-2 with TRBJ1-2; D gene ambiguous. Germline CDR1 SGHTA, CDR2 FQGNSA. The V end was cut by 3 bases, the J end by 8 bases, with 7 bases between. The CDR3 runs to 11 residues. The CDR3 reads CASSFKLGYTF. As DNA, the CDR3 is TGTGCCAGCAGCTTCAAATTGGGCTACACCTTC.

This clonotype was seen at least ten times. The chain carries TRBV6-1 and TRBJ1-5, with 8 bases that match TRBD1. The CDR3 sequence is 15 residues long. The J segment lost 0 bases and the V segment lost 6 bases, leaving 4 bases of the junction unmatched. Germline values: CDR1 MNHNS, CDR2 SASEGT. CDR3 protein: CASRRQGTSNQPQHF. Written as DNA, the CDR3 is TGTGCCAGCAGGAGACAGGGGACTAGCAATCAGCCCCAGCATTTT.

A word on this clonotype: A much larger clone differs from this one at a single base, so this may be a read error. The J gene is TRBJ2-3, the V gene TRBV15; D unclear. The CDR3 loop spans 14 amino acids. From germline, CDR1 is LNHNV and CDR2 YYDKDF (reference sequence). Trimming took 0 bases from V and 2 from J, leaving 6 bases between them. The CDR3, as DNA: TGTGCCACCAGCAGAGATACCGACACAGATACGCAGTATTTT. Translated: CATSRDTDTDTQYF.

This clonotype was seen repeatedly, ten times or more. This chain uses TRBV10-3 with TRBJ2-5; D is undetermined. The CDR3 is 11 residues long. Germline assignment: CDR1 ENHRY and CDR2 SYGVKD. With 6 bases removed from V and 5 bases from J, the gap between germline ends came to 7 bases. CDR3 sequence (DNA): TGTGCCATCAGCCTCGGGGAGACCCAGTACTTC. Its translation is CAISLGETQYF.

This clonotype was recorded many times. This sequence joins TRBV7-9 and TRBJ1-2, with 8 bases aligning to TRBD1. J gave up 4 bases and V 1 base, and 5 bases lay outside the gene matches. Germline V lookup: CDR1 SEHNR, CDR2 FQNEAQ (reference sequence). This CDR3 region has 15 residues. CDR3 sequence reads: CASSLVDRELYGYTF. CDR3 sequence (DNA): TGTGCCAGCAGCTTAGTGGACAGGGAACTCTATGGCTACACCTTC.

This clonotype counts as medium-sized (0.01 to 0.1%). This chain uses TRBV28 with TRBJ1-4; D is undetermined. This CDR3 region has 12 residues. Trimming took off 8 bases at V and 5 bases at J, with 9 bases between the two ends. CDR1 and CDR2 from the germline V gene are MDHEN and SYDVKM. CDR3 nucleotide sequence: TGTGCCAGCCGGACGGCGAATGAAAAACTGTTTTTT. It encodes CASRTANEKLFF.

This clonotype was observed at least ten times. The chain couples TRBV12-3 or TRBV12-4 to TRBJ2-5; tentative D call: TRBD1 (5 bases). The CDR3 runs to 14 residues. With 6 bases removed from V and 5 bases from J, the gap between germline ends came to 16 bases. CDR3 nucleotides: TGTGCCAGCAGACTTGCCCAGGGCGCGGAGACCCAGTACTTC. Its translation is CASRLAQGAETQYF.

V and J are TRBV27 and TRBJ1-2; D gene ambiguous. CDR1 and CDR2 from the germline V gene are MNHEY and SMNVEV (reference sequence). V was cut by 5 bases and J by 2 bases, with 9 bases left in between. There are 13 residues in the CDR3. CDR3 sequence (DNA): TGTGCCAGCAGTCGGACCTCCAACTATGGCTACACCTTC. Amino acids: CASSRTSNYGYTF.

This clonotype was detected ten times or more. The J gene is TRBJ2-2, the V gene TRBV29-1, with D tentatively TRBD1 or TRBD2 (5 bases each). The CDR3 has 14 residues. Trimming pared 4 bases from V and 6 bases from J, leaving 15 bases between. Germline assignment: CDR1 SQVTM and CDR2 ANQGSEA. CDR3 protein: CSVGSFQGPGELFF. The DNA of the CDR3 is TGCAGCGTTGGCAGCTTTCAGGGACCCGGGGAGCTGTTTTTT.

Ten or more counts support this clonotype. The rearrangement uses TRBV5-6 and TRBJ2-4; tentative D call: TRBD1 (6 bases). The V gene's germline CDR1 is SGHDT and CDR2 YYEEEE. This CDR3 region has 14 residues. V was clipped by 2 bases and J by 1 base, with 7 bases between them. The CDR3: CASSLTGAKNIQYF. CDR3 bases: TGTGCCAGCAGCTTAACAGGGGCCAAAAACATTCAGTACTTC.

This clonotype came up many times. This rearrangement joins TRBV11-1 to TRBJ2-7; 10 bases are shared with TRBD2. Trimming took 6 bases from V and 4 from J; bases not matched to a gene: 6. CDR1 is SGHAT and CDR2 is FQDESV in the germline V gene (reference sequence). The CDR3 is 14 residues long. The CDR3 DNA reads TGTGCCAGCAGTTCAAGCGGGAGGGCTTACGAGCAGTACTTC. It specifies CASSSSGRAYEQYF.

This clonotype was recorded many times. The chain employs TRBV5-5 and TRBJ1-4, with 9 bases fitting TRBD1. Germline lookup yields CDR1 SGHKS and CDR2 YYEKEE (reference sequence). This CDR3 contains 14 residues. V dropped 4 bases and J dropped 7; count of bases not matched to a gene: 5. The CDR3 here is CASSPGTGREKLFF. As DNA, the CDR3 is TGTGCCAGCAGCCCCGGGACAGGGCGTGAAAAACTGTTTTTT.